The text below deals with one T cell receptor (beta chain). This sample is part of a study of control samples from healthy donors and cancer patients. Generated by immunoSEQ multiplex PCR, the TCRdb table keeps only in-frame clones and is missing some. There are about 75,000 clones in the sample; roughly 94% occur only once, and around 6.5% lies in the top ten. This CDR3 has 14 residues. The germline V gene has CDR1 MNHEY and CDR2 SVGAGI. V gave up 6 bases and J gave up 5 bases; unmatched junction bases: 4. This TCR derives from a woman in her thirties or forties in good health. The J gene is TRBJ2-1, the V gene TRBV6-5; 10 nucleotides match TRBD2. Sample: blood. The CDR3 DNA reads as TGTGCCAGCAGCTGGACTAGCGGCCACAATGAGCAGTTCTTC. Residues: CASSWTSGHNEQFF.